This T cell receptor beta chain emerged from a study of T-cell memory formation after mild COVID-19. Turning to the study itself: TCR clusters largely stayed donor specific. Points from the study as a whole: Detection of some responders pre-infection suggested pre-existing cross-reactive memory T cells participated. Clones contracting over day 15 to 85 were CD4/CD8 balanced, with later expanders leaning CD4+.

This clonotype was counted ten times or more. The antigen remains undetermined. TCRdb fed the 5' RACE reads into MiXCR, producing one record per CDR3 protein. The repertoire holds approximately 290,000 distinct CDR3 sequences, with approximately 8.4% as singletons. CDR1 and CDR2 (germline): MNHEY, SVGAGI. The CDR3 consists of 13 residues. V was cut by 6 bases and J by 0 bases, with 7 bases left in between. The source of this sequence is a man aged 18 to 30 who had mild COVID-19 (a few samples of this study predate the infection). Cell type and time point are not known. Sequencing was performed on PBMCs or a T cell subset sorted from them (not recorded which). The chain joins TRBV6-5 to TRBJ2-3; D not resolved. Written as DNA, the CDR3 is TGTGCCAGCAGCATTACTAGCACAGATACGCAGTATTTT. This sequence encodes CASSITSTDTQYF.